This TCR beta chain emerged from a study of T cells after yellow fever vaccination (dated by TCRdb to between 2018 and 2020). With respect to the entire study: The SMART-Seq v4 Ultra Low Input RNA kit was used to prepare libraries from fractions with low cell numbers. Blood was drawn at multiple timepoints before and after primary and secondary immunization, with bulk PBMC replicates and cell subsets isolated. To follow T-cell clones before and after both primary and booster YFV17D yellow fever vaccination, bulk TCR alpha and beta repertoires underwent longitudinal sequencing. Two healthy male donors made up the cohort, one aged 18 to 29 years and the other aged 30 to 40 years.

The full study reports these points: Most clones expanded after primary vaccination (almost 97% of CD4 and 88% of CD8) were re-detected after the booster, suggesting that broad memory maintenance occurred. The secondary T-cell response was found to be weaker but faster than the primary response, with a peak reached on day 5 rather than on day 15. Computational filtering was needed because FACS-sorted repertoires could contain abundant contaminating clonotypes from the bulk population. A small share of clonotypes occurred in both CD4 and CD8 compartments, likely arising from convergent recombination. Because only a couple of donors were included in the study, the extent to which the findings can be generalized is limited.

The sample holds a few counts of this clonotype. This clone's antigen is unknown. Per-base qualities were not stored, and no clone one base away is much larger. TCR cDNA was synthesized by 5'RACE template switching, through which a universal primer site and unique molecular identifiers were introduced. cDNA synthesis was primed from both the TCR alpha and TCR beta constant segments. Library amplification used two PCR steps, and the second PCR step added sample barcodes and sequencing adapters. Sequencing of libraries was performed on Illumina HiSeq 2500 (2x100 bp) or NovaSeq (2x150 bp). From the authors' description of their analysis: MIGEC handled demultiplexing of reads and collapsing into UMI consensus sequences, while MiXCR performed V(D)J alignment. Clonotypes responding to the vaccine were identified with edgeR on replicate PBMC samples, with the criteria of FDR below 0.01 and a log2 fold change above 5 up to day 15. Each bulk clonotype was labeled CD4 or CD8 based on which sequenced repertoire, CD4 or CD8, contained the clonotype at higher abundance. TCRdb itself trimmed the public reads at Q25 with fastp, ran MiXCR and retained productive beta chains. Identical CDR3 protein sequences are pooled into one entry, listed with their most common genes and DNA. The V and J calls were determined by TCRdb, not by the authors. This sample gives hundreds of thousands of distinct CDR3 sequences in total; around a tenth of them show up just once. The ten biggest clones cover roughly a sixth of the sample.

The germline V gene specifies LGHNA as CDR1 and YSLEER as CDR2. Trimming removed 3 bases from V and 3 bases from J, leaving 20 bases between the germline ends. CDR3 length: 17 amino acids, cysteine to phenylalanine. Kept here is only the CDR3 DNA, which spans 51 bases and is read in frame from base 1. Per the publication, the treatment or condition label means: live attenuated yellow fever vaccine strain. Two biological replicates of bulk PBMCs were collected at each blood-draw timepoint. A standard Ficoll-Paque protocol was used to isolate PBMCs from peripheral blood. TriZol was used to extract RNA from bulk PBMCs, from CD4 and CD8 fractions, and from dextramer-positive and dextramer-negative fractions.

This TCR came from a man younger than 30 who received the YFV17D yellow fever vaccine. The specimen comprised PBMCs, sampled on the day of the first yellow fever vaccination. The chain is assembled from TRBV4-3 and TRBJ1-1; a weak D assignment points to TRBD1 (6 bases agree). The encoded CDR3 is CASSHYKHRAGYTEAFF. In nucleotide form, the sequence is TGCGCCAGCAGCCATTATAAACACAGGGCGGGATACACTGAAGCTTTCTTT.